A selection of T cell receptor beta chains follows, all from one sample in a study of early T cells in non-severe SARS-CoV-2 infection. Using its own MiXCR run on the 5' RACE reads, TCRdb lists one record per CDR3 protein. The data show roughly 46,000 distinct CDR3 sequences, approximately 5.1% seen once. The sequencing here drew on whole blood, taken at baseline. The receptor source for this set is an adult who was a healthcare worker with PCR-confirmed SARS-CoV-2 infection or an uninfected control (not recorded which). The CDR3 runs from the conserved cysteine through the conserved F or W. D genes are given only for firm matches. The size entry is marked missing in some rows and otherwise reads once, few, many or a size class.

cdr3_aa: CASSLRGVGETQYF
cdr3_nt: TGTGCCAGCAGCCTCAGGGGAGTCGGTGAGACCCAGTACTTC
clone_size: many
j_call: TRBJ2-5
d_call: NA
v_call: TRBV11-2

cdr3_aa: CASSPLGLAPTDTQYF
cdr3_nt: TGTGCCAGCAGTCCCCTGGGACTAGCCCCGACAGATACGCAGTATTTT
clone_size: NA
j_call: TRBJ2-3
d_call: TRBD2
v_call: TRBV28

cdr3_aa: CATSPGVDSGSHHEQYF
cdr3_nt: TGTGCCACCTCCCCAGGGGTTGATAGCGGGAGTCATCACGAGCAGTACTTC
clone_size: NA
j_call: TRBJ2-7
d_call: TRBD2
v_call: TRBV6-5

cdr3_aa: CASKDRGTEAFF
cdr3_nt: TGTGCCAGCAAAGACAGGGGTACTGAAGCTTTCTTT
clone_size: many
j_call: TRBJ1-1
d_call: TRBD1
v_call: TRBV2

cdr3_aa: CATSRTSGRPDTQYF
cdr3_nt: TGTGCCACCAGCAGGACTAGCGGGAGGCCAGATACGCAGTATTTT
clone_size: many
j_call: TRBJ2-3
d_call: TRBD2
v_call: TRBV15

cdr3_aa: CSVERQGQGYTF
cdr3_nt: TGCAGCGTAGAGAGACAGGGGCAGGGCTACACCTTC
clone_size: few
j_call: TRBJ1-2
d_call: TRBD1
v_call: TRBV29-1

cdr3_aa: CAITPGGNEKLFF
cdr3_nt: TGTGCCATCACCCCCGGGGGGAATGAAAAACTGTTTTTT
clone_size: many
j_call: TRBJ1-4
d_call: NA
v_call: TRBV10-3

cdr3_aa: CASSTGTGGFIGETQYF
cdr3_nt: TGCGCCAGCAGCACCGGGACTGGCGGCTTCATTGGGGAGACCCAGTACTTC
clone_size: NA
j_call: TRBJ2-5
d_call: NA
v_call: TRBV5-1

cdr3_aa: CASSLQMNTEAFF
cdr3_nt: TGTGCCAGTAGCCTACAGATGAACACTGAAGCTTTCTTT
clone_size: many
j_call: TRBJ1-1
d_call: NA
v_call: TRBV19

cdr3_aa: CASSPGLAGLRMGETQYF
cdr3_nt: TGTGCCAGCAGCCCGGGACTAGCGGGCTTGAGGATGGGAGAGACCCAGTACTTC
clone_size: many
j_call: TRBJ2-5
d_call: TRBD2
v_call: TRBV11-2

cdr3_aa: CASRLSQGYEQYF
cdr3_nt: TGCGCCAGCAGACTCTCTCAGGGTTACGAGCAGTACTTC
clone_size: NA
j_call: TRBJ2-7
d_call: NA
v_call: TRBV10-1

cdr3_aa: CASQVPTRNEAFF
cdr3_nt: TGTGCCAGCCAGGTCCCTACCCGTAATGAAGCTTTCTTT
clone_size: many
j_call: TRBJ1-1
d_call: NA
v_call: TRBV28

cdr3_aa: CASSLRVKSYGYTF
cdr3_nt: TGTGCCAGCAGTTTACGGGTAAAGTCCTATGGCTACACCTTC
clone_size: many
j_call: TRBJ1-2
d_call: NA
v_call: TRBV12-3/TRBV12-4

cdr3_aa: CASSQDWGLAADTQYF
cdr3_nt: TGTGCCAGCAGCCAAGATTGGGGGTTAGCCGCAGATACGCAGTATTTT
clone_size: NA
j_call: TRBJ2-3
d_call: NA
v_call: TRBV4-2

cdr3_aa: CASSPLGTGWMDTQYF
cdr3_nt: TGTGCCAGCAGTCCGTTAGGGACAGGGTGGATGGATACGCAGTATTTT
clone_size: many
j_call: TRBJ2-3
d_call: TRBD1
v_call: TRBV28

cdr3_aa: CASSDSTGSGGELFF
cdr3_nt: TGTGCCAGCAGTGACTCAACAGGGTCGGGCGGGGAGCTGTTTTTT
clone_size: few
j_call: TRBJ2-2
d_call: NA
v_call: TRBV25-1

cdr3_aa: CASSQRDRGGYEQYF
cdr3_nt: TGCGCCAGCAGCCAGAGGGACAGGGGGGGCTACGAGCAGTACTTC
clone_size: many
j_call: TRBJ2-7
d_call: TRBD1
v_call: TRBV4-1

cdr3_aa: CSVEDLTSGGNNEQFF
cdr3_nt: TGCAGCGTTGAAGATCTTACTAGCGGGGGAAACAATGAGCAGTTCTTC
clone_size: many
j_call: TRBJ2-1
d_call: TRBD2
v_call: TRBV29-1

cdr3_aa: CSAIRLPNSGELFF
cdr3_nt: TGCAGTGCTATCAGGCTCCCGAATTCCGGGGAGCTGTTTTTT
clone_size: NA
j_call: TRBJ2-2
d_call: NA
v_call: TRBV20-1

cdr3_aa: CSVYTSGSGRELFF
cdr3_nt: TGCAGCGTTTATACTAGCGGGAGTGGCAGGGAGCTGTTTTTT
clone_size: many
j_call: TRBJ2-2
d_call: TRBD2
v_call: TRBV29-1

cdr3_aa: CASSLDSDLNTEAFF
cdr3_nt: TGCGCCAGCAGCTTGGACTCGGACTTGAACACTGAAGCTTTCTTT
clone_size: many
j_call: TRBJ1-1
d_call: NA
v_call: TRBV5-1

cdr3_aa: CSARDMTSGRSEQFF
cdr3_nt: TGCAGTGCTAGAGACATGACTAGCGGGAGGAGTGAGCAGTTCTTC
clone_size: few
j_call: TRBJ2-1
d_call: TRBD2
v_call: TRBV20-1

cdr3_aa: CASSQDWQPETQYF
cdr3_nt: TGTGCCAGCAGCCAAGATTGGCAGCCAGAGACCCAGTACTTC
clone_size: NA
j_call: TRBJ2-5
d_call: NA
v_call: TRBV3-1

cdr3_aa: CASSSYRDSEQYF
cdr3_nt: TGTGCCAGCAGTTCCTACAGGGACTCCGAGCAGTACTTC
clone_size: many
j_call: TRBJ2-7
d_call: NA
v_call: TRBV6-1

cdr3_aa: CASSQELGQGAHTQYF
cdr3_nt: TGCGCCAGCAGCCAAGAACTGGGACAGGGGGCTCATACGCAGTATTTT
clone_size: many
j_call: TRBJ2-3
d_call: TRBD1
v_call: TRBV4-1

cdr3_aa: CASSPGDNQPQHF
cdr3_nt: TGTGCCAGCAGTCCAGGGGACAATCAGCCCCAGCATTTT
clone_size: few
j_call: TRBJ1-5
d_call: NA
v_call: TRBV6-2/TRBV6-3

cdr3_aa: CASSLFNPAGELFF
cdr3_nt: TGTGCCAGCAGCCTCTTTAACCCCGCCGGGGAGCTGTTTTTT
clone_size: NA
j_call: TRBJ2-2
d_call: NA
v_call: TRBV3-1

cdr3_aa: CASELGSTDTQYF
cdr3_nt: TGTGCCAGCGAATTGGGTAGCACAGATACGCAGTATTTT
clone_size: many
j_call: TRBJ2-3
d_call: NA
v_call: TRBV7-9

cdr3_aa: CASSFDIRKQSNTEAFF
cdr3_nt: TGCGCCAGCAGCTTTGACATCCGGAAGCAAAGTAACACTGAAGCTTTCTTT
clone_size: NA
j_call: TRBJ1-1
d_call: NA
v_call: TRBV5-1

cdr3_aa: CASQTKDLAIDEQFF
cdr3_nt: TGTGCCAGCCAGACCAAGGACCTAGCAATCGATGAGCAGTTCTTC
clone_size: few
j_call: TRBJ2-1
d_call: NA
v_call: TRBV9

cdr3_aa: CASSFISNRGGGYGYTF
cdr3_nt: TGTGCCAGCAGTTTCATCTCCAACAGGGGAGGCGGCTATGGCTACACCTTC
clone_size: many
j_call: TRBJ1-2
d_call: TRBD1
v_call: TRBV28

cdr3_aa: CASSLDAGGIGEQYF
cdr3_nt: TGCGCCAGCAGCTTGGACGCGGGAGGGATCGGGGAGCAGTACTTC
clone_size: many
j_call: TRBJ2-7
d_call: TRBD2
v_call: TRBV5-1

cdr3_aa: CASSHPTDWRGSTDTQYF
cdr3_nt: TGCGCCAGCAGCCATCCGACCGACTGGCGGGGGAGCACAGATACGCAGTATTTT
clone_size: many
j_call: TRBJ2-3
d_call: TRBD2
v_call: TRBV4-1

cdr3_aa: CASSFYPPFVAGATDTQYF
cdr3_nt: TGTGCCAGCAGTTTCTACCCCCCCTTTGTGGCGGGAGCAACAGATACGCAGTATTTT
clone_size: many
j_call: TRBJ2-3
d_call: TRBD2
v_call: TRBV27

cdr3_aa: CASSLRGAKNIQYF
cdr3_nt: TGTGCCAGCAGCTTGCGGGGGGCCAAAAACATTCAGTACTTC
clone_size: many
j_call: TRBJ2-4
d_call: NA
v_call: TRBV5-6

cdr3_aa: CASSPAGDTGELFF
cdr3_nt: TGTGCCAGCAGCCCTGCAGGGGACACCGGGGAGCTGTTTTTT
clone_size: many
j_call: TRBJ2-2
d_call: NA
v_call: TRBV7-9

cdr3_aa: CASRPPAGAEAFF
cdr3_nt: TGTGCCAGCAGACCTCCGGCGGGCGCTGAAGCTTTCTTT
clone_size: few
j_call: TRBJ1-1
d_call: NA
v_call: TRBV28

cdr3_aa: CASSEGTVSTDTQYF
cdr3_nt: TGTGCCAGCAGCGAAGGGACAGTGAGCACAGATACGCAGTATTTT
clone_size: many
j_call: TRBJ2-3
d_call: TRBD1
v_call: TRBV5-5

cdr3_aa: CASSPNQGTEAFF
cdr3_nt: TGTGCCAGCTCACCGAACCAGGGAACTGAAGCTTTCTTT
clone_size: many
j_call: TRBJ1-1
d_call: NA
v_call: TRBV18

cdr3_aa: CASSRLMEEQYF
cdr3_nt: TGTGCCAGCAGCCGGTTGATGGAAGAGCAGTACTTC
clone_size: many
j_call: TRBJ2-7
d_call: NA
v_call: TRBV3-1

cdr3_aa: CASTSWSTGYTF
cdr3_nt: TGTGCCAGCACCTCCTGGTCTACCGGCTACACCTTC
clone_size: many
j_call: TRBJ1-2
d_call: NA
v_call: TRBV12-3/TRBV12-4

cdr3_aa: CAINDGHSYEQYF
cdr3_nt: TGTGCCATCAACGACGGCCATTCCTACGAGCAGTACTTC
clone_size: few
j_call: TRBJ2-7
d_call: NA
v_call: TRBV10-3

cdr3_aa: CSVVREGGHEQYF
cdr3_nt: TGCAGTGTAGTGCGGGAGGGCGGGCACGAGCAGTACTTC
clone_size: few
j_call: TRBJ2-7
d_call: TRBD2
v_call: TRBV20-1

cdr3_aa: CASSWGEIGNEQFF
cdr3_nt: TGTGCCAGTAGTTGGGGGGAGATCGGCAATGAGCAGTTCTTC
clone_size: many
j_call: TRBJ2-1
d_call: NA
v_call: TRBV19

cdr3_aa: CASSRGGNYGYTF
cdr3_nt: TGTGCCAGCAGCCGCGGGGGTAACTATGGCTACACCTTC
clone_size: many
j_call: TRBJ1-2
d_call: NA
v_call: TRBV6-1